This TCR beta chain is drawn from a study of blood T cell repertoires in COVID-19. Study context: Sites across the United States, Italy and Spain contributed samples from acute and convalescent COVID-19.

The V gene end was trimmed by 0 bases and the J gene end by 11 bases; junction bases not matched to a gene: 4. Germline V CDR1 and CDR2: GTSNPN, SVGIG (reference sequence). The CDR3 is made up of 12 amino acids. Per the original data handling: Reference gene primer amplification in the assay estimated nucleated cell counts. Sequencing was performed with immunoSEQ multiplex PCR; in TCRdb, only in-frame clones are kept and a portion is missing. V and J calls and clone size come straight from that table; D and trimming were deduced from the DNA. The sample gives around 250,000 clones, roughly nine tenths of which show up once; 6.2% is in the top ten.

This receptor was obtained from a man between 60 and 75 years old with acute or convalescent COVID-19. Sequencing was carried out using peripheral blood. The genes are TRBV30 and TRBJ2-1; 7 nucleotides line up with TRBD1. CDR3 sequence reads: CAWSVMGQQQFF. DNA for the CDR3: TGTGCCTGGAGTGTAATGGGACAGCAGCAGTTCTTC.